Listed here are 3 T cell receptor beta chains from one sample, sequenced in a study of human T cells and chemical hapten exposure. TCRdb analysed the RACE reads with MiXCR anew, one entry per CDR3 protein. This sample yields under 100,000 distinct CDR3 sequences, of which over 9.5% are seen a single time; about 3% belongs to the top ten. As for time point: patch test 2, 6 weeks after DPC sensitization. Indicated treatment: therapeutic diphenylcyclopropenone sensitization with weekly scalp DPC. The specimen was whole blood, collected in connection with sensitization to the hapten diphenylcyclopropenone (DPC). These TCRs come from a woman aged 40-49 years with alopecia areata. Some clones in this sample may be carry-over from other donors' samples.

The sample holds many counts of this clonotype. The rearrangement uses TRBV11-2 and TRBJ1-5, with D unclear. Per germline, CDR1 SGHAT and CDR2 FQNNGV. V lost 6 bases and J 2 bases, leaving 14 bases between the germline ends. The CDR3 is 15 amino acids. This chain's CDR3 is CASSPIPNGNQPQHF. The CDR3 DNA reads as TGTGCCAGCAGTCCTATCCCAAACGGCAATCAGCCCCAGCATTTT.

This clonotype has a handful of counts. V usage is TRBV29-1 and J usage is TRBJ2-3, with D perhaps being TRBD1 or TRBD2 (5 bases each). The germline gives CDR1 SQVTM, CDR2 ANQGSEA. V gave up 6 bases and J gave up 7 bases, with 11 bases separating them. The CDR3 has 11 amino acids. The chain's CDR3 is CSVDSGNTQYF. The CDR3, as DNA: TGCAGCGTAGACAGCGGTAATACGCAGTATTTT.

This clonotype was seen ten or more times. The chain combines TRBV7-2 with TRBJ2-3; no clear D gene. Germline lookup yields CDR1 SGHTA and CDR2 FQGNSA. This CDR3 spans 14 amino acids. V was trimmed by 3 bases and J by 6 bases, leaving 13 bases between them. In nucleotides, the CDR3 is TGTGCCAGCAGCTTCGGTACAGCCCGGGATACGCAGTATTTT. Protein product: CASSFGTARDTQYF.